Listed here are 22 T cell receptor beta chains from one sample, sequenced in a study of CD8+ T cells in alopecia areata. RNA, once extracted, was reverse transcribed into cDNA for use as the sequencing template. Measured with immunoSEQ multiplex PCR; TCRdb has only the in-frame clones, and not every one. The sample lists 200,000 to 250,000 clones; 35% to 40% were seen once. Sample treatment: oral pan-JAK inhibitor, 5-10 mg twice daily. Sequenced material: CD4+ T cells sorted from blood, taken at approximately week 31, from a patient treated with tofacitinib. These receptors originate from a human donor with alopecia areata.

V gene TRBV6-6 combines with J gene TRBJ1-2; D is unresolved. Between the trimmed V and J ends, which lost 0 bases and 4 bases, there was a span of 9 bases. This CDR3 region has 14 residues. The germline V gene encodes CDR1 MNHNY and CDR2 SVGAGI (reference sequence). The DNA of the CDR3 is TGTGCCAGCAGTTACTCGGCGGCAAGCTATGGCTACACCTTC. Its protein is CASSYSAASYGYTF.

V and J are TRBV6-6 and TRBJ1-2; possible D gene TRBD1, 6 bases. The CDR3 length is 13 residues. CDR1 is MNHNY and CDR2 is SVGAGI in the germline V gene (reference sequence). Trimming stripped 7 bases from V and 1 base from J, with 10 bases between. The CDR3: CASTQDSNYGYTF. The CDR3 DNA reads TGTGCCAGCACTCAGGACAGTAACTATGGCTACACCTTC.

The gene calls are TRBV7-6 and TRBJ2-7, with 10 bases aligning to TRBD1. The CDR3 is 16 amino acids. The V gene's germline CDR1 is SGHVS and CDR2 FNYEAQ. V dropped 4 bases and J dropped 6; count of bases not matched to a gene: 12. The CDR3, as DNA: TGTGCCAGCAGCTCCCCCACTCTGACAGGGGGCGGCGAGCAGTACTTC. Residues: CASSSPTLTGGGEQYF.

This chain links TRBV7-3 with TRBJ2-6, with 10 nucleotides matching TRBD1. Germline trimming cut 2 bases from V and 0 bases from J; bases unmatched to any gene: 10. The V gene's germline CDR1 is SGHTA and CDR2 FQGTGA. The CDR3 has 20 amino acids. This CDR3 is CASSLSPTGGAPSGANVLTF. The CDR3 DNA sequence: TGTGCCAGCAGCTTATCGCCGACAGGGGGCGCACCCTCTGGGGCCAACGTCCTGACTTTC.

In its sample, this clone was seen many times. J is TRBJ2-1 and V is TRBV7-3; TRBD1 matches 12 bases. CDR1 and CDR2 from the germline V gene are SGHTA and FQGTGA. The length of the CDR3 is 14 residues. The J segment lost 15 bases and the V segment lost 5 bases, leaving 11 bases of the junction unmatched. The CDR3 DNA sequence: TGTGCCAGCAGCCCTGGGACAGGGGGCGCGGAGTTGTTCTTC. This translates into CASSPGTGGAELFF. The entire variable domain, with the rest obtained from reference TRBV7-3 and TRBJ2-1, is as follows: GAGVSQTPSNKVTEKGKYVELRCDPISGHTALYWYRQSLGQGPEFLIYFQGTGAADDSGLPNDRFFAVRPEGSVSTLKIQRTERGDSAVYLCASSPGTGGAELFFGPGTRLTVL.

The genes are TRBV6-5 and TRBJ2-7; D assignment may be TRBD1 or TRBD2 (7 bases each). Germline V lookup: CDR1 MNHEY, CDR2 SVGAGI. Trimming took 0 bases from V and 7 from J, leaving 13 bases between them. The CDR3 sequence is 14 residues long. CDR3: CASSYSGQGGEQYF. As DNA, the CDR3 is TGTGCCAGCAGTTACTCGGGGCAGGGGGGGGAGCAGTACTTC.

The chain carries TRBV5-1 and TRBJ1-1; 7 positions match TRBD1. J was trimmed by 1 base and V by 0 bases; bases with no gene match: 3. The V gene's germline CDR1 is SGHRS and CDR2 YFSETQ. The CDR3 totals 15 residues. CDR3 in amino acids: CASSLVGQTNTEAFF. The CDR3, as DNA: TGCGCCAGCAGCTTGGTGGGACAGACGAACACTGAAGCTTTCTTT.

V is TRBV4-1 and J is TRBJ2-2; 7 bases fit TRBD1. The CDR3 is made up of 16 amino acids. V lost 2 bases, J lost 5 bases, and 8 bases stayed unmatched. Germline CDR1 is MGHRA and CDR2 is YSYEKL. CDR3 loop: CASSQINYRGTGELFF. The CDR3 bases are TGCGCCAGCAGCCAAATTAACTACAGGGGTACCGGGGAGCTGTTTTTT.

This clone came up a few times. The J gene is TRBJ2-3, the V gene TRBV2; D gene unclear. V lost 7 bases, J lost 0 bases, and 14 bases lay in between. The germline CDR1 and CDR2 sequences are SNHLY and FYNNEI. The CDR3 is 15 amino acids. This chain's CDR3 is CASTIPARSTDTQYF. The CDR3 DNA reads as TGTGCCAGCACCATACCGGCGAGGAGCACAGATACGCAGTATTTT.

In this sample, this clone turned up a few times. The CDR3 here is CASKTTSGGPVGTDTQYF. CDR3 DNA: TGCGCCAGCAAGACGACCAGCGGGGGCCCGGTTGGCACAGATACGCAGTATTTT. V usage is TRBV5-1 and J usage is TRBJ2-3; 8 positions agree with TRBD2. CDR1 SGHRS and CDR2 YFSETQ come from the germline V gene. The CDR3 is 18 residues long. J lost 1 base, V lost 6 bases, and 16 bases had no gene match.

The chain couples TRBV6-6 to TRBJ2-1; the D call may be TRBD1 or TRBD2 (5 bases each). The CDR3 is 15 residues long. Trimming cost V 2 bases and J 2 bases, with 10 bases left between them. The germline V gene has CDR1 MNHNY and CDR2 SVGAGI (reference sequence). CDR3 bases: TGTGCCAGCAGTTACATCCGGGACCCCTACAATGAGCAGTTCTTC. Encoded protein: CASSYIRDPYNEQFF.

On this clone itself: The sample has other DNA sequences that encode this CDR3 too. The rearrangement joins TRBV7-3 to TRBJ2-1, with 12 bases fitting TRBD2. V shed 5 bases and J 4 bases; nucleotides not matched to a gene: 3. The CDR3 consists of 15 residues. Germline V CDR1 and CDR2: SGHTA, FQGTGA. The CDR3 region has the DNA TGTGCCAGCAGCCCCGGGACTAGCGGGTACAATGAGCAGTTCTTC. This translates into CASSPGTSGYNEQFF.

This clone was observed a few times. V is TRBV29-1 and J is TRBJ2-6, with 7 bases aligning to TRBD2. V trimming: 6 bases; J trimming: 2 bases; junction bases outside the gene matches: 13. This CDR3 is 17 amino acids long. Germline V gene data show CDR1 as SQVTM and CDR2 as ANQGSEA. In nucleotides, the CDR3 is TGCAGCGTCCCGGCGGGGAGGGGAGCACCTGGGGCCAACGTCCTGACTTTC. Its protein product is CSVPAGRGAPGANVLTF.

The CDR3 region has the DNA TGTGCCTGGAGTGCTGGCGGGGGGGCAGATACGCAGTATTTT. Translation: CAWSAGGGADTQYF. The J gene is TRBJ2-3, the V gene TRBV30; 9 bases map to TRBD2. Losses at the gene ends were 1 base for V and 4 bases for J; bases not matched to a gene: 3. The length of the CDR3 is 14 residues. The V gene's germline CDR1 is GTSNPN and CDR2 SVGIG (reference sequence).

This chain links TRBV7-9 with TRBJ2-1; 8 bases agree with TRBD2. V lost 1 base, J lost 7 bases, and 9 bases stayed unmatched. There are 16 residues in the CDR3. CDR1 SEHNR and CDR2 FQNEAQ come from the germline V gene (reference sequence). CDR3 sequence reads: CASSLELFSGTNEQFF. CDR3 DNA: TGTGCCAGCAGCTTAGAGTTGTTTAGCGGGACTAATGAGCAGTTCTTC.

This clone has a handful of counts. The chain combines TRBV19 with TRBJ1-6; TRBD1 agrees at 10 bases. J was trimmed by 8 bases and V by 3 bases; bases with no gene match: 10. CDR1 is LNHDA and CDR2 is SQIVND in the germline V gene (reference sequence). The length of the CDR3 is 17 residues. CDR3 bases: TGTGCCAGTAGTATGGTGGGACAGGGGACCAATGATTCACCCCTCCACTTT. It yields the protein CASSMVGQGTNDSPLHF.

In this sample, this clone turned up a few times. The chain recombines TRBV5-1 with TRBJ1-6, with D possibly being TRBD1 (5 bases). Germline V CDR1 and CDR2: SGHRS, YFSETQ. V was trimmed by 4 bases and J by 9 bases, leaving 23 bases between them. The CDR3 spans 17 residues. The CDR3 reads CASSELTGTRDGSPLHF. The CDR3 DNA reads TGCGCCAGCAGCGAGTTGACCGGGACCCGCGACGGTTCACCCCTCCACTTT.

The chain couples TRBV11-2 to TRBJ2-3; D call uncertain. The germline gives CDR1 SGHAT, CDR2 FQNNGV. The V end lost 5 bases, the J end lost 3 bases, and 18 bases lay between the germline ends. The CDR3 has 16 residues. The CDR3 region is CASSPRGLTPTDTQYF. The DNA of the CDR3 is TGTGCCAGCAGCCCGAGAGGATTAACTCCGACAGATACGCAGTATTTT. The variable domain in full, with the rest retrieved from reference TRBV11-2 and TRBJ2-3, is EAGVAQSPRYKIIEKRQSVAFWCNPISGHATLYWYQQILGQGPKLLIQFQNNGVVDDSQLPKDRFSAERLKGVDSTLKIQPAKLEDSAVYLCASSPRGLTPTDTQYFGPGTRLTVL.

The chain joins TRBV7-2 to TRBJ2-3; D might be TRBD2 (6 bases). V lost 5 bases and J lost 0, with 21 bases in between. CDR3 length: 18 amino acids. Germline V gives CDR1 SGHTA, CDR2 FQGNSA. The CDR3 loop reads CASSPPVWRGRSTDTQYF. Written as DNA, the CDR3 is TGTGCCAGCAGCCCCCCCGTATGGCGGGGAAGGAGCACAGATACGCAGTATTTT.

This rearrangement joins TRBV29-1 to TRBJ1-1; TRBD1 matches 9 bases. Per germline, CDR1 SQVTM and CDR2 ANQGSEA. The CDR3 sequence is 15 residues long. J gave up 0 bases and V 4 bases, and 6 bases lay outside the gene matches. The CDR3 nucleotides read TGCAGCGTTGTGTTTACAGGGGGCATGAACACTGAAGCTTTCTTT. It is translated as CSVVFTGGMNTEAFF.

This clone was observed a handful of times. The rearrangement uses TRBV29-1 and TRBJ2-7; D remains ambiguous. This CDR3 spans 12 amino acids. V was cut by 5 bases and J by 5 bases, with 13 bases left in between. The germline CDR1 and CDR2 sequences are SQVTM and ANQGSEA. In DNA form, the CDR3 reads TGCAGCGTTCACACCAATAATAACGAGCAGTACTTC. The encoded protein is CSVHTNNNEQYF.

The V and J genes are TRBV30 and TRBJ2-3, with D possibly matching TRBD2 (6 bases). Deletions cut 5 bases from V and 6 bases from J, with 15 bases between. The CDR3 totals 13 residues. The germline V gene has CDR1 GTSNPN and CDR2 SVGIG (reference sequence). Here the CDR3 reads CAWLATVEDTQYF. CDR3 sequence (DNA): TGTGCCTGGCTAGCGACGGTCGAGGATACGCAGTATTTT.